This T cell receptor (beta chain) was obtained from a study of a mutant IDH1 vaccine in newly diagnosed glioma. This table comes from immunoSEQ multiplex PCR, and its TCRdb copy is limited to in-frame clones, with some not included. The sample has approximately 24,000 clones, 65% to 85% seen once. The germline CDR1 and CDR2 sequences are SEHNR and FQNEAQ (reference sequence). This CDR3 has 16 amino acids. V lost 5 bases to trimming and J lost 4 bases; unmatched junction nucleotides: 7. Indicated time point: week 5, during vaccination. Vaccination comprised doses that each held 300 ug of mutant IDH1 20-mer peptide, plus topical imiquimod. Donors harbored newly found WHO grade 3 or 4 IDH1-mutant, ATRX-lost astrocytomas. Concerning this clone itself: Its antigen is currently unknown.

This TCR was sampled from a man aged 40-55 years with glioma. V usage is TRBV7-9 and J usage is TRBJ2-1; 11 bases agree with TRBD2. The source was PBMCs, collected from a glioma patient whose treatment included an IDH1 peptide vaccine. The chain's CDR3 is CASSPPGLADYNEQFF. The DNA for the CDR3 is TGTGCCAGCAGCCCGCCGGGACTAGCGGATTACAATGAGCAGTTCTTC. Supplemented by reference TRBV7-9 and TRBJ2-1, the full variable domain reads DTGVSQNPRHKITKRGQNVTFRCDPISEHNRLYWYRQTLGQGPEFLTYFQNEAQLEKSRLLSDRFSAERPKGSFSTLEIQRTEQGDSAMYLCASSPPGLADYNEQFFGPGTRLTVL.